A single sample gave rise to the 5 T cell receptor beta chains below, sequenced in a study of blood T cells in healthy people across ages. A second PCR, run for roughly 7 to 12 cycles, used a sample-barcoded 5' primer plus a J-beta primer mix. From the 5' RACE reads, TCRdb called clonotypes with MiXCR, one entry per CDR3 protein. The table includes some 690,000 distinct CDR3 sequences, about a fifth detected once. Sequenced sample: blood. The source of these receptors is a man between 65 and 79 years old in good health.

The chain recombines TRBV7-8 with TRBJ1-3, with D uncertain. Trimming took 1 base from V and 0 from J, leaving 7 bases between them. CDR3 length: 15 amino acids. The germline V gene has CDR1 SGHVS and CDR2 FQNEAQ. Here the CDR3 reads CASSLGHHSGNTIYF. The CDR3 DNA reads as TGTGCCAGCAGCTTAGGTCATCACTCTGGAAACACCATATATTTT.

This clonotype appeared many times. J is TRBJ1-2 and V is TRBV12-3 or TRBV12-4, with 11 positions matching TRBD1. After removal of 4 bases from V and 5 bases from J, the junction contained 6 bases not matched to a gene. CDR3 length: 15 amino acids. This chain's CDR3 is CASSSSGTGGYGYTF. CDR3 DNA: TGTGCCAGCAGTTCGTCCGGGACAGGGGGTTATGGCTACACCTTC.

This clonotype has more than one count but fewer than ten. This sequence joins TRBV7-8 and TRBJ2-1; D ambiguous. Looked up from germline, CDR1 is SGHVS and CDR2 is FQNEAQ. The CDR3 sequence is 13 residues long. The V gene lost 5 bases and the J gene lost 7 bases, with 12 bases spanning the gap. The CDR3 sequence is CASSPRWANEQFF. The DNA for the CDR3 is TGTGCCAGCAGCCCCCGGTGGGCAAATGAGCAGTTCTTC.

The V call is TRBV29-1, the J call TRBJ1-1, with D possibly TRBD1 on 5 matching bases. Trimming removed 8 bases from V and 0 bases from J, with 19 bases in between. The CDR3 totals 15 residues. Germline CDR1 reads SQVTM; CDR2 reads ANQGSEA. CDR3 bases: TGCAGCTTCTCTTTGGGGGTAAATATGAACACTGAAGCTTTCTTT. This translates into CSFSLGVNMNTEAFF.

In its sample, this clonotype was seen once. The chain carries TRBV29-1 and TRBJ1-1; 9 nucleotides align to TRBD1. Germline V CDR1 and CDR2: SQVTM, ANQGSEA. CDR3 size: 11 residues. Trimming cost V 6 bases and J 5 bases; bases outside gene matches: 1. The CDR3 sequence: CSVTGGTEAFF. Here the CDR3 DNA reads TGCAGCGTGACAGGGGGAACTGAAGCTTTCTTT.